The T cell receptor beta chain described here comes from a study of OX40 agonist ivuxolimab in advanced cancers. Broader study findings: At 0.1 to 3.0 mg/kg, CD4+ and CD8+ blood T cells expanded clonally by week 6. The expanded peripheral T cells' antigen specificity was not determined.

Systemic immunosuppression or a history of autoimmune disease excluded patients. Here immunoSEQ multiplex PCR was the method, and the copy in TCRdb shows in-frame clones only, minus some. This table has around 12,000 clones, roughly 80% appearing once. On this clone: What it binds is unknown.

CDR1 and CDR2 (germline): MGHRA, YSYEKL. The CDR3 sequence is 16 residues long. V shed 0 bases and J shed 3 bases, with 12 bases lying between them. The J gene is TRBJ1-5, the V gene TRBV4-1, with D perhaps matching TRBD1 (6 bases). The material was CD4+ or CD8+ T cells sorted from blood, obtained in a trial of the OX40 agonist ivuxolimab. This sequence originates from an adult with an advanced solid tumor such as melanoma, head and neck, liver or kidney cancer. This chain's CDR3 is CASSQEVTGYNQPQHF. CDR3 sequence (DNA): TGCGCCAGCAGCCAAGAAGTTACAGGGTACAATCAGCCCCAGCATTTT.